The 10 T cell receptor beta chains below were found in one sample sequenced in a study of CD8 T cells in Susac syndrome. RNA was extracted with the RNeasy kit, and a quantity of about 0.5 to 1 ug was reverse transcribed using random hexamers. TCRdb called the immunoSEQ multiplex PCR reads again in MiXCR, with one record for every CDR3 protein. The sample gives 400,000 to 550,000 distinct CDR3 sequences, 85% to 90% of which show up once; 0.09% to 0.15% is in the top ten. Sequencing was done on a sample of CD8+ T cells from PBMCs. The source is a human donor with multiple sclerosis.

The V call is TRBV6-1, the J call TRBJ2-1, with no clear D. The germline V and J ends were trimmed by 2 bases and 0 bases, with 8 bases remaining between them. The CDR3 covers 15 residues. Germline loops: CDR1 MNHNS, CDR2 SASEGT. The CDR3 sequence: CASSEWRSSYNEQFF. The CDR3 coding sequence is TGTGCCAGCAGTGAATGGCGAAGCTCCTACAATGAGCAGTTCTTC.

This chain links TRBV12-3 or TRBV12-4 with TRBJ1-1; a weak D match, TRBD1 (6 bases). This CDR3 has 11 residues. V dropped 6 bases and J dropped 8 bases, with 10 bases sitting between them. CDR3 nucleotide sequence: TGTGCCAGCAGCCCAGGGGAAGAAGCTTTCTTT. Its protein is CASSPGEEAFF.

The rearrangement uses TRBV2 and TRBJ2-7, with a tentative D call TRBD1 (6 bases). V was pared by 7 bases and J by 2 bases, with 15 bases between. The germline gives CDR1 SNHLY, CDR2 FYNNEI. The CDR3 length is 14 residues. The CDR3 here is CASIPGTSPYEQYF. In DNA form, the CDR3 reads TGTGCCAGCATTCCCGGGACATCTCCCTACGAGCAGTACTTC.

The rearrangement joins TRBV20-1 to TRBJ1-1; D may be TRBD1 (6 bases). The CDR3 has 14 amino acids. V was cut by 5 bases and J by 4 bases, with 17 bases left in between. Germline CDR1 and CDR2: DFQATT and SNEGSKA (reference sequence). Here the CDR3 reads CSAEGAGAGTEAFF. Written as DNA, the CDR3 is TGCAGTGCTGAGGGCGCAGGGGCCGGCACTGAAGCTTTCTTT.

The chain employs TRBV7-9 and TRBJ2-1, with 9 bases fitting TRBD2. CDR1 and CDR2 from the germline V gene are SEHNR and FQNEAQ (reference sequence). This CDR3 comprises 16 residues. After removal of 5 bases from V and 1 base from J, the junction contained 6 bases not matched to a gene. The CDR3 bases are TGTGCCAGCAGCGCGATAGCGGGAGTTTCCTACAATGAGCAGTTCTTC. The encoded protein is CASSAIAGVSYNEQFF. The full variable domain, completed using reference TRBV7-9 and TRBJ2-1, is DTGVSQNPRHKITKRGQNVTFRCDPISEHNRLYWYRQTLGQGPEFLTYFQNEAQLEKSRLLSDRFSAERPKGSFSTLEIQRTEQGDSAMYLCASSAIAGVSYNEQFFGPGTRLTVL.

This chain connects TRBV6-2 or TRBV6-3 to TRBJ2-1, with no clear D. This CDR3 region has 13 residues. V was shortened by 2 bases and J by 8 bases, with 10 bases between the two germline ends. Germline lookup yields CDR1 MNHEY and CDR2 SVGEGT. CDR3 region: CASSYGPGYEQFF. The CDR3 DNA reads as TGTGCCAGCAGTTACGGCCCGGGCTATGAGCAGTTCTTC.

This chain links TRBV4-1 with TRBJ2-1; 9 nucleotides agree with TRBD2. With V trimmed by 4 bases and J by 4 bases, 8 bases remained unmatched. The CDR3 consists of 16 residues. Germline V lookup: CDR1 MGHRA, CDR2 YSYEKL. The CDR3 nucleotides are TGCGCCAGCAGCCCCTTCGCGGGGGGGATATACAATGAGCAGTTCTTC. This sequence encodes CASSPFAGGIYNEQFF.

The chain has TRBV27 and TRBJ1-5, with D possibly being TRBD1 (5 bases). The end of the DNA fits TRBJ2-3 better, so the J call may be wrong. Germline CDR1 reads MNHEY; CDR2 reads SMNVEV (reference sequence). This CDR3 spans 15 amino acids. The CDR3 DNA reads TGTGCCAGCAGTTTTGGGCAGGGATGGAATCAGCCCCAGTATTTT. The encoded protein is CASSFGQGWNQPQYF.

V gene TRBV3-1 combines with J gene TRBJ1-5; D is perhaps TRBD1 (6 bases). Germline CDR1 and CDR2: LGHDT and YNNKEL (reference sequence). V dropped 4 bases and J dropped 3 bases, with 13 bases sitting between them. The length of the CDR3 is 15 residues. In DNA, the CDR3 is TGTGCCAGCAGCCTGGCAGGGGAATTCAATCAGCCCCAGCATTTT. This codes for CASSLAGEFNQPQHF.

This chain uses TRBV6-5 with TRBJ2-5, with 8 nucleotides matching TRBD2. Germline assignment: CDR1 MNHEY and CDR2 SVGAGI. The CDR3 runs 14 residues. J gave up 3 bases and V 5 bases, and 5 bases lay outside the gene matches. The CDR3 region has the DNA TGTGCCAGCAGTCCACCGGGACTAGAAGAGACCCAGTACTTC. Protein sequence: CASSPPGLEETQYF.